This TCR beta chain was sequenced during a study of human T cells and chemical hapten exposure. One entry per CDR3 protein, called by TCRdb with MiXCR from the RACE reads. Of approximately 90,000 distinct CDR3 sequences listed, 8.5% are singletons. Germline-derived CDR1 and CDR2 are SNHLY and FYNNEI. CDR3 length equals 15 residues. Unmatched junction bases numbered 4, after V lost 8 bases and J lost 2 bases. This clonotype occurred a few times. As for time point: pre-sensitization, week 0. Treatment defined: therapeutic diphenylcyclopropenone sensitization with weekly scalp DPC. Blood was drawn before each patch test was applied.

The chain links TRBV2 to TRBJ2-3, with 13 bases that match TRBD2. The sequencing here drew on whole blood, taken in connection with sensitization to the hapten diphenylcyclopropenone (DPC). The clonotype was recovered from a man aged 35-49 years with alopecia areata. Some clones in this sample may be carry-over from other donors' samples. As DNA, the CDR3 is TGTGCCAGCGCAGGACTAGCGGGAGCCACAGATACGCAGTATTTT. Its protein product is CASAGLAGATDTQYF. Together with reference TRBV2 and TRBJ2-3, the CDR3 gives the full variable domain: EPEVTQTPSHQVTQMGQEVILRCVPISNHLYFYWYRQILGQKVEFLVSFYNNEISEKSEIFDDQFSVERPDGSNFTLKIRSTKLEDSAMYFCASAGLAGATDTQYFGPGTRLTVL.